The 30 T cell receptor beta chains listed next were all sequenced from one sample in a study of shared T cell receptors in the human thymus. Libraries were prepared by immunoSEQ multiplex PCR; TCRdb keeps only in-frame clonotypes and omits some of them. Among around 730,000 clones listed, approximately 85% were seen once. The same sample was also studied in work on human thymus T cells.

What was sequenced was thymocytes. The receptors stem from a girl under three years old with a congenital heart defect.

This clone was recorded only once. The chain joins TRBV20-1 to TRBJ1-4; D not certain. The germline V gene has CDR1 DFQATT and CDR2 SNEGSKA (reference sequence). The CDR3 totals 11 residues. V gave up 1 base and J gave up 13 bases, with 10 bases separating them. For the CDR3, the DNA is TGCAGTGCTAGAGTAATTTACGGACTGTTTTTT. It yields the protein CSARVIYGLFF.

V and J are TRBV14 and TRBJ1-3, with a possible D match to TRBD1 (5 bases). This CDR3 is built from 16 residues. Trimming removed 4 bases from V and 4 bases from J, with 17 bases in between. The germline gives CDR1 SGHDN, CDR2 FVKESK. The CDR3 is CASSRGIRDKGNTIYF. The CDR3 DNA sequence: TGTGCCAGCAGCCGTGGAATCAGGGATAAGGGAAACACCATATATTTT.

The chain is built from TRBV5-4 and TRBJ1-1, with a possible D match to TRBD1 (5 bases). Trimming removed 4 bases from V and 3 bases from J, with 10 bases in between. CDR1 and CDR2 (germline): SGHNT, YYREEE (reference sequence). The CDR3 totals 13 residues. The CDR3, as DNA: TGTGCCAGCAGCCCGGCGGGGGACACTGAAGCTTTCTTT. This translates into CASSPAGDTEAFF.

The chain uses TRBV5-1 and TRBJ1-1; a possible D gene is TRBD1 (6 bases). Germline lookup yields CDR1 SGHRS and CDR2 YFSETQ. Trimming cost V 1 base and J 4 bases, with 11 bases left between them. CDR3 size: 14 residues. CDR3 in amino acids: CASSLRGGPTEAFF. CDR3 bases: TGCGCCAGCAGCTTGCGGGGGGGCCCCACTGAAGCTTTCTTT.

The chain has TRBV5-1 and TRBJ1-1; D is uncertain. The germline gives CDR1 SGHRS, CDR2 YFSETQ. The CDR3 extends over 15 amino acids. Between the trimmed V and J ends, which lost 0 bases and 4 bases, there was a span of 13 bases. The CDR3 DNA follows: TGCGCCAGCAGCTTGGCCGGTTTTGTTCGCACTGAAGCTTTCTTT. Amino acids: CASSLAGFVRTEAFF. Full variable domain (remainder filled in from reference TRBV5-1 and TRBJ1-1): KAGVTQTPRYLIKTRGQQVTLSCSPISGHRSVSWYQQTPGQGLQFLFEYFSETQRNKGNFPGRFSGRQFSNSRSEMNVSTLELGDSALYLCASSLAGFVRTEAFFGQGTRLTVV.

The genes are TRBV25-1 and TRBJ2-2; possible D gene TRBD1, 6 bases. Germline CDR1 and CDR2: MGHDK and SYGVNS. The CDR3 totals 17 residues. Trimming pared 6 bases from V and 4 bases from J, leaving 21 bases between. The CDR3 region has the DNA TGTGCCAGCAGGACAAGAATCCCGGGACACCCCACCGGGGAGCTGTTTTTT. Its translation: CASRTRIPGHPTGELFF.

This clone was seen more than once but under ten times. This rearrangement joins TRBV2 to TRBJ2-4; no firm D call. V was shortened by 3 bases and J by 7 bases, with 10 bases between the two germline ends. Germline CDR1 reads SNHLY; CDR2 reads FYNNEI. The CDR3 extends over 13 amino acids. CDR3 amino acids: CASSERFSNIQYF. CDR3 nucleotides: TGTGCCAGCAGTGAGCGATTTTCCAACATTCAGTACTTC.

V usage is TRBV4-3 and J usage is TRBJ2-1; D remains ambiguous. V was clipped by 0 bases and J by 12 bases, with 15 bases between them. Germline V CDR1 and CDR2: LGHNA, YSLEER. CDR3 size: 14 residues. The chain's CDR3 is CASSQEVAPIWQFF. CDR3 in DNA: TGCGCCAGCAGCCAAGAGGTGGCCCCAATTTGGCAGTTCTTC.

This clone was detected only once. The rearrangement uses TRBV29-1 and TRBJ1-1; D unclear. V lost 7 bases and J lost 2, with 5 bases in between. Germline V gene sequence: CDR1 SQVTM, CDR2 ANQGSEA. The CDR3 loop spans 10 amino acids. This CDR3 is CSARNTEAFF. The CDR3 region has the DNA TGCAGCGCCAGAAACACTGAAGCTTTCTTT.

The rearrangement joins TRBV28 to TRBJ1-4; TRBD1 aligns across 7 bases. Germline V gene lookup returns CDR1 MDHEN and CDR2 SYDVKM. The CDR3 extends over 17 amino acids. V was clipped by 3 bases and J by 5 bases; unmatched bases: 12. The CDR3 here is CASSFRITGTVNEKLFF. CDR3 sequence (DNA): TGTGCCAGCAGTTTCCGAATCACCGGGACAGTAAATGAAAAACTGTTTTTT.

This chain connects TRBV12-2 to TRBJ1-2. TRBV12-2 is a recognized pseudogene. This CDR3 has 16 amino acids. The CDR3 DNA is TGTGCAAGTCGCCTTTACACTATGGGAGTTCAGGATGGCTACACCTTC. This sequence encodes CASRLYTMGVQDGYTF.

The chain is built from TRBV4-2 and TRBJ1-1; D may be TRBD1 (6 bases). Trimming cost V 1 base and J 0 bases, with 15 bases left between them. The CDR3 totals 17 residues. CDR1 is LGHNA, CDR2 YNFKEQ, per germline. CDR3 loop: CASSQGYPQGLNTEAFF. As DNA, the CDR3 is TGTGCCAGCAGCCAAGGATACCCACAGGGCTTGAACACTGAAGCTTTCTTT.

V is TRBV19 and J is TRBJ1-3; D might be TRBD1 (5 bases). Germline values: CDR1 LNHDA, CDR2 SQIVND (reference sequence). Trimming left V 6 bases short and J 0 bases short, with 12 bases between. The CDR3 runs 15 residues. In DNA, the CDR3 is TGTGCCAGTAGCTCAACGGGGGTCTCTGGAAACACCATATATTTT. Translation: CASSSTGVSGNTIYF.

V usage is TRBV2 and J usage is TRBJ2-5, with 7 nucleotides matching TRBD2. This CDR3 is built from 17 residues. V shed 6 bases and J 5 bases; nucleotides not matched to a gene: 18. CDR1 and CDR2 from the germline V gene are SNHLY and FYNNEI. CDR3 sequence reads: CASSFQLQGAGWETQYF. The CDR3 region has the DNA TGTGCCAGCAGCTTTCAGCTACAAGGAGCGGGGTGGGAGACCCAGTACTTC. Looking up the rest from reference TRBV2 and TRBJ2-5 gives the full variable domain: EPEVTQTPSHQVTQMGQEVILRCVPISNHLYFYWYRQILGQKVEFLVSFYNNEISEKSEIFDDQFSVERPDGSNFTLKIRSTKLEDSAMYFCASSFQLQGAGWETQYFGPGTRLLVL.

Only a few counts were recorded for this clone. The V and J genes are TRBV13 and TRBJ1-2, with D unclear. The CDR3 sequence is 15 residues long. Per germline, CDR1 PRHDT and CDR2 FYEKMQ (reference sequence). Trimming took 7 bases from V and 2 from J, leaving 17 bases between them. The CDR3 region has the DNA TGTGCCAGCAATCAAAGCAGGATAAAGAACTATGGCTACACCTTC. It yields the protein CASNQSRIKNYGYTF.

In nucleotides, the CDR3 is TGTGCCAGCAGCTCTAGAAAACCGACAGGTCCTCTCATGAACACTGAAGCTTTCTTT. Its protein is CASSSRKPTGPLMNTEAFF. The chain couples TRBV5-4 to TRBJ1-1, with D perhaps matching TRBD1 (6 bases). The V gene's germline CDR1 is SGHNT and CDR2 YYREEE (reference sequence). V lost 3 bases, J lost 0 bases, and 24 bases lay in between. The CDR3 loop spans 19 amino acids.

V and J are TRBV9 and TRBJ2-7, with 7 bases fitting TRBD1. In germline, CDR1 is SGDLS, CDR2 YYNGEE. This CDR3 comprises 15 residues. V was clipped by 3 bases and J by 5 bases; unmatched bases: 11. The CDR3 sequence: CASSERTGDGNEQYF. The CDR3 DNA reads TGTGCCAGCAGCGAGAGGACAGGAGATGGCAACGAGCAGTACTTC.

The chain uses TRBV5-1 and TRBJ1-6, with D possibly matching TRBD1 (6 bases). V was clipped by 5 bases and J by 9 bases, with 15 bases between them. This CDR3 spans 14 amino acids. Germline V gene lookup returns CDR1 SGHRS and CDR2 YFSETQ. This CDR3 reads CASRVRGYGSPLHF. CDR3 DNA sequence: TGCGCCAGCAGGGTCAGGGGATACGGTTCACCCCTCCACTTT.

This chain links TRBV4-1 with TRBJ1-4; D gene ambiguous. Germline CDR1 and CDR2: MGHRA and YSYEKL. The V and J ends lost 4 bases and 5 bases respectively, with 8 bases between them. CDR3 length: 13 residues. CDR3 DNA sequence: TGCGCCAGCAGCCGAGGAGGCAATGAAAAACTGTTTTTT. Its translation is CASSRGGNEKLFF.

V and J are TRBV5-4 and TRBJ1-1, with 9 bases aligning to TRBD1. The V gene's germline CDR1 is SGHNT and CDR2 YYREEE (reference sequence). V shed 1 base, J shed 3 bases, and the junction held 7 bases outside the gene matches. CDR3 length equals 16 residues. CDR3 DNA: TGTGCCAGCAGCTTGACACAGGGGGCCGCGGACACTGAAGCTTTCTTT. This translates into CASSLTQGAADTEAFF.

Concerning this clone itself: A read error is likely, as this CDR3 ends without the conserved phenylalanine or tryptophan. No DNA is shown, since the ends of the CDR3 on it are uncertain; the CDR3 is the one TCRdb lists. The genes are TRBV5-1 and TRBJ2-7; TRBD2 is taken as the D call from the table, unchecked against the DNA. Germline V gene lookup returns CDR1 SGHRS and CDR2 YFSETQ. The CDR3 has 8 amino acids, counting both end residues. The CDR3 sequence is CASSLWEI.

The V and J genes are TRBV7-4 and TRBJ2-6; 9 bases are shared with TRBD2. With 0 bases clipped from V and 0 bases from J, the junction kept 3 bases outside the gene matches. Germline CDR1 reads SGHVT; CDR2 reads SQSDAQ. The CDR3 is 18 residues long. The CDR3 nucleotides are TGTGCCAGCAGCTTAGCCGCTAGCGGGGCCTCTGGGGCCAACGTCCTGACTTTC. Translated: CASSLAASGASGANVLTF.

The rearrangement joins TRBV6-1 to TRBJ1-2; TRBD1 matches at 8 bases. After removal of 6 bases from V and 8 bases from J, the junction contained 8 bases not matched to a gene. The CDR3 is 13 amino acids. Germline lookup yields CDR1 MNHNS and CDR2 SASEGT. In DNA, the CDR3 is TGTGCCAGCAGGAAAGGACAGGGCAGGGGCTACACCTTC. Translated: CASRKGQGRGYTF.

The V gene is TRBV19, the J gene TRBJ1-2, with 7 nucleotides matching TRBD1. The CDR3 contains 14 residues. CDR1 LNHDA and CDR2 SQIVND come from the germline V gene (reference sequence). V shed 2 bases, J shed 8 bases, and the junction held 8 bases outside the gene matches. This CDR3 is CASSISTGAGGYTF. As DNA, the CDR3 is TGTGCCAGTAGTATATCCACAGGGGCAGGGGGCTACACCTTC.

The J gene is TRBJ2-3, the V gene TRBV5-5; no firm D call. Germline lookup yields CDR1 SGHKS and CDR2 YYEKEE (reference sequence). This CDR3 region has 14 residues. The V gene lost 5 bases and the J gene lost 0 bases, with 10 bases spanning the gap. DNA of the CDR3: TGTGCCAGCAGTGCTACGACTAGCACAGATACGCAGTATTTT. Residues: CASSATTSTDTQYF.

This clone has a single count. This sequence joins TRBV27 and TRBJ2-7; the match to TRBD2 covers 11 bases. The J segment lost 4 bases and the V segment lost 7 bases, leaving 9 bases of the junction unmatched. Germline V gene data show CDR1 as MNHEY and CDR2 as SMNVEV (reference sequence). The CDR3 is made up of 15 amino acids. The CDR3 spells CASKLIGTSGYEQYF. For the CDR3, the DNA is TGTGCCAGCAAACTAATCGGGACTAGCGGTTACGAGCAGTACTTC.

The V gene is TRBV2, the J gene TRBJ2-5; no clear D gene. Germline lookup yields CDR1 SNHLY and CDR2 FYNNEI. The V gene lost 8 bases and the J gene lost 5 bases, with 18 bases spanning the gap. The CDR3 runs to 14 residues. Here the CDR3 reads CASPSGEMRETQYF. CDR3 bases: TGTGCCAGCCCTTCGGGTGAAATGAGGGAGACCCAGTACTTC. The full variable domain, completed using reference TRBV2 and TRBJ2-5, is EPEVTQTPSHQVTQMGQEVILRCVPISNHLYFYWYRQILGQKVEFLVSFYNNEISEKSEIFDDQFSVERPDGSNFTLKIRSTKLEDSAMYFCASPSGEMRETQYFGPGTRLLVL.

Here the CDR3 reads CASSQVGLAGGPLLYNEQFF. In DNA form, the CDR3 reads TGTGCCAGCAGCCAAGTAGGCCTAGCGGGGGGGCCTTTGCTTTACAATGAGCAGTTCTTC. The chain joins TRBV14 to TRBJ2-1; 12 positions agree with TRBD2. Trimming took 1 base from V and 4 from J; bases not matched to a gene: 14. Looked up from germline, CDR1 is SGHDN and CDR2 is FVKESK. CDR3 length: 20 amino acids. Drawing the rest from reference TRBV14 and TRBJ2-1, the complete variable domain is EAGVTQFPSHSVIEKGQTVTLRCDPISGHDNLYWYRRVMGKEIKFLLHFVKESKQDESGMPNNRFLAERTGGTYSTLKVQPAELEDSGVYFCASSQVGLAGGPLLYNEQFFGPGTRLTVL.

The chain couples TRBV6-1 to TRBJ2-2; D is possibly TRBD2 (6 bases). Trimming cost V 2 bases and J 5 bases, with 15 bases left between them. Germline V gene sequence: CDR1 MNHNS, CDR2 SASEGT. The CDR3 is made up of 16 amino acids. The CDR3 protein is CASSERGTSGTGELFF. CDR3 coding DNA: TGTGCCAGCAGTGAACGGGGGACTTCGGGGACCGGGGAGCTGTTTTTT.

This rearrangement joins TRBV7-2 to TRBJ2-2; 7 nucleotides line up with TRBD2. The V segment lost 2 bases and the J segment 7 bases; nucleotides outside the gene matches: 10. The germline V gene has CDR1 SGHTA and CDR2 FQGNSA. The CDR3 has 16 amino acids. CDR3 in amino acids: CASSLSWLAENGELFF. CDR3 sequence (DNA): TGTGCCAGCAGCTTATCGTGGCTAGCGGAGAACGGGGAGCTGTTTTTT.